The 25 T cell receptor beta chains below were found in one sample sequenced in a study of T cells after posttransplantation cyclophosphamide. Using immunoSEQ multiplex PCR, the repertoire was profiled, and TCRdb retains in-frame clones only, with some absent. The data hold some 20,000 clones, with 95% to 99% observed a single time. The naive gate required viable CD3+CD4+ or CD3+CD8+ cells with CCR7+CD45RA+CD45RO-CD95-CD27+CD28+ phenotype. The specimen was naive CD4+ T cells sorted from PBMCs. The receptors come from a middle-aged man in good health, CMV-negative, and a related stem cell transplant donor.

V and J are TRBV5-1 and TRBJ2-1, with 10 bases matching TRBD2. Trimming took 0 bases from V and 6 from J; bases not matched to a gene: 3. CDR3 length equals 15 residues. Germline loops: CDR1 SGHRS, CDR2 YFSETQ. The CDR3 DNA reads TGCGCCAGCAGCTTGGTACTAGCGGGACTCAATGAGCAGTTCTTC. It translates to CASSLVLAGLNEQFF.

The chain uses TRBV28 and TRBJ1-1; D unresolved. From germline, CDR1 is MDHEN and CDR2 SYDVKM. The CDR3 covers 15 residues. The ends were cut back, 0 bases at V and 8 bases at J, with 16 bases in the middle. CDR3 in amino acids: CASSLWANPSGEAFF. The CDR3, as DNA: TGTGCCAGCAGTTTATGGGCCAACCCTTCGGGGGAAGCTTTCTTT. Variable domain in full (rest from reference TRBV28 and TRBJ1-1): DVKVTQSSRYLVKRTGEKVFLECVQDMDHENMFWYRQDPGLGLRLIYFSYDVKMKEKGDIPEGYSVSREKKERFSLILESASTNQTSMYLCASSLWANPSGEAFFGQGTRLTVV.

This clone was counted a single time. This chain connects TRBV18 to TRBJ2-7; 8 bases are shared with TRBD2. The CDR3 is made up of 17 amino acids. Germline lookup yields CDR1 KGHSH and CDR2 LQKENI. Trimming took 0 bases from V and 1 from J; bases not matched to a gene: 8. The chain's CDR3 is CASSPPSGDGTSYEQYF. The CDR3 DNA is TGTGCCAGCTCACCACCTAGCGGGGACGGAACGTCCTACGAGCAGTACTTC.

This sequence joins TRBV25-1 and TRBJ2-1; a possible D gene is TRBD1 (6 bases). Germline V lookup: CDR1 MGHDK, CDR2 SYGVNS. Deletions cut 4 bases from V and 4 bases from J, with 14 bases between. This CDR3 is 15 amino acids long. CDR3 protein: CASSVGQLFYNEQFF. CDR3 nucleotides: TGTGCCAGCAGTGTCGGACAGCTATTTTACAATGAGCAGTTCTTC.

The V call is TRBV7-7, the J call TRBJ1-4; 7 bases line up with TRBD1. With V trimmed by 2 bases and J by 7 bases, 4 bases remained unmatched. The CDR3 has 14 residues. Germline CDR1 is SSHAT and CDR2 is FNYEAQ (reference sequence). Here the CDR3 DNA reads TGTGCCAGCAGCTTAAGGGGGCGGGTTGAAAAACTGTTTTTT. Translated: CASSLRGRVEKLFF. The full variable domain, its missing parts supplied by reference TRBV7-7 and TRBJ1-4, is GAGVSQSPRYKVTKRGQDVTLRCDPISSHATLYWYQQALGQGPEFLTYFNYEAQPDKSGLPSDRFSAERPEGSISTLTIQRTEQRDSAMYRCASSLRGRVEKLFFGSGTQLSVL.

The chain has TRBV14 and TRBJ1-2; unclear D gene. V was cut by 4 bases and J by 9 bases, with 12 bases left in between. The CDR3 totals 12 residues. From germline, CDR1 is SGHDN and CDR2 FVKESK. The CDR3 nucleotides read TGTGCCAGCAGCCCCTCGACTCTTAGCTACACCTTC. It encodes CASSPSTLSYTF.

The rearrangement links TRBV6-5 to TRBJ2-3; 8 bases are a match to TRBD2. Germline lookup yields CDR1 MNHEY and CDR2 SVGAGI. V trimming: 6 bases; J trimming: 0 bases; junction bases outside the gene matches: 5. The CDR3 runs to 15 residues. DNA for the CDR3: TGTGCCAGCAGCCCCCGACTAGCGAGCACAGATACGCAGTATTTT. Translation gives CASSPRLASTDTQYF.

V usage is TRBV6-5 and J usage is TRBJ2-7; 10 bases fit TRBD2. The germline V gene encodes CDR1 MNHEY and CDR2 SVGAGI. The CDR3 spans 14 residues. The V and J ends lost 2 bases and 3 bases, in that order; junction bases with no gene match: 1. CDR3 DNA: TGTGCCAGCAGTTACGCTAGCGGGAGCTACGAGCAGTACTTC. Translating gives CASSYASGSYEQYF.

This chain links TRBV2 with TRBJ2-5; a weak D match, TRBD2 (5 bases). Germline V CDR1 and CDR2: SNHLY, FYNNEI. This CDR3 region has 15 residues. Deletions cut 3 bases from V and 1 base from J, with 12 bases between. CDR3 amino acids: CASSEGTGIQETQYF. The CDR3 nucleotides read TGTGCCAGCAGTGAGGGCACGGGAATCCAAGAGACCCAGTACTTC.

The V call is TRBV7-2, the J call TRBJ1-3, with D uncertain. The germline V and J ends were trimmed by 1 base and 0 bases, with 7 bases remaining between them. CDR1 and CDR2 from the germline V gene are SGHTA and FQGNSA. The CDR3 length is 15 residues. The CDR3 region is CASSLGAGSGNTIYF. CDR3 nucleotide sequence: TGTGCCAGCAGCTTAGGAGCGGGCTCTGGAAACACCATATATTTT. Variable domain in full (rest from reference TRBV7-2 and TRBJ1-3): GAGVSQSPSNKVTEKGKDVELRCDPISGHTALYWYRQSLGQGLEFLIYFQGNSAPDKSGLPSDRFSAERTGGSVSTLTIQRTQQEDSAVYLCASSLGAGSGNTIYFGEGSWLTVV.

V and J are TRBV7-6 and TRBJ1-1; D ambiguous. CDR3 length equals 14 residues. Trimming removed 1 base at V and 1 base at J, with 7 bases between. The germline gives CDR1 SGHVS, CDR2 FNYEAQ. CDR3 amino acids: CASSLVQANTEAFF. The CDR3 DNA sequence: TGTGCCAGCAGCTTAGTCCAGGCGAACACTGAAGCTTTCTTT.

The V gene is TRBV5-1, the J gene TRBJ2-5, with TRBD1 as a possible D gene (6 bases). The end of the DNA aligns better with TRBJ2-7, so the J call may be wrong. This CDR3 has 14 amino acids. Germline values: CDR1 SGHRS, CDR2 YFSETQ. The CDR3 reads CASSLDRERSEQYF. CDR3 in DNA: TGCGCCAGCAGCTTGGACAGGGAGAGGTCCGAGCAGTACTTC.

This chain uses TRBV4-1 with TRBJ2-7; D is possibly TRBD2 (5 bases). V dropped 4 bases and J dropped 4 bases, with 20 bases sitting between them. The CDR3 has 16 residues. Per germline, CDR1 MGHRA and CDR2 YSYEKL. CDR3 DNA: TGCGCCAGCAGCCTCCAAATGTCCGGGATCCTGTACGAGCAGTACTTC. Translated: CASSLQMSGILYEQYF.

CDR3 DNA: TGTGCCAGTCGGGGACAGGGGGCGTACGAGCAGTACTTC. Protein sequence: CASRGQGAYEQYF. The rearrangement uses TRBV6-4 and TRBJ2-7, with 12 bases aligning to TRBD1. CDR1 and CDR2 from the germline V gene are MRHNA and SNTAGT. The V segment lost 9 bases and the J segment 4 bases; nucleotides outside the gene matches: 4. The CDR3 is made up of 13 amino acids.

The chain combines TRBV18 with TRBJ1-1, with TRBD1 as a possible D gene (5 bases). Looked up from germline, CDR1 is KGHSH and CDR2 is LQKENI. The CDR3 consists of 16 residues. Trimming removed 0 bases at V and 5 bases at J, with 16 bases between. The CDR3 loop reads CASSPPGRGEETEAFF. In nucleotides, the CDR3 is TGTGCCAGCTCACCACCGGGGCGGGGGGAGGAGACTGAAGCTTTCTTT.

The chain employs TRBV19 and TRBJ1-2, with TRBD1 matching 8 bases. This CDR3 contains 14 residues. The J segment lost 6 bases and the V segment lost 5 bases, leaving 8 bases of the junction unmatched. Germline V gene sequence: CDR1 LNHDA, CDR2 SQIVND (reference sequence). CDR3 in DNA: TGTGCCAGTAGTGTCGCAGGGGGCGGACATGGCTACACCTTC. It is translated as CASSVAGGGHGYTF.

The rearrangement joins TRBV11-3 to TRBJ2-1; D possibly corresponds to TRBD2 (5 bases). CDR1 is SGHNT, CDR2 YENEEA, per germline. CDR3 length: 15 residues. Between the trimmed V and J ends, which lost 0 bases and 0 bases, there was a span of 6 bases. The CDR3 DNA sequence: TGTGCCAGCAGCTTAGAAGGGAGCTCCTACAATGAGCAGTTCTTC. This gives the protein CASSLEGSSYNEQFF.

The chain uses TRBV4-2 and TRBJ2-5, with TRBD2 matching over 9 bases. The germline V gene encodes CDR1 LGHNA and CDR2 YNFKEQ. After removal of 4 bases from V and 4 bases from J, the junction contained 4 bases not matched to a gene. The CDR3 runs to 14 residues. The CDR3 coding sequence is TGTGCCAGCAGCCGAATACTAGCGGGAGAGACCCAGTACTTC. Amino acids: CASSRILAGETQYF.

The chain uses TRBV5-1 and TRBJ2-7; D remains unclear. CDR1 SGHRS and CDR2 YFSETQ come from the germline V gene. V lost 0 bases and J 4 bases, leaving 14 bases between the germline ends. The length of the CDR3 is 15 residues. This CDR3 reads CASSLALTLEYEQYF. Written as DNA, the CDR3 is TGCGCCAGCAGCTTGGCCCTAACCTTGGAGTACGAGCAGTACTTC.

The chain couples TRBV5-5 to TRBJ2-7; 10 bases are a match to TRBD2. In germline, CDR1 is SGHKS, CDR2 YYEKEE (reference sequence). Trimming cost V 2 bases and J 0 bases; bases outside gene matches: 5. This CDR3 contains 16 residues. The CDR3 region is CASSLVLAGVSYEQYF. CDR3 nucleotides: TGTGCCAGCAGCTTAGTCCTAGCGGGGGTCTCCTACGAGCAGTACTTC.

The rearrangement joins TRBV28 to TRBJ2-7; TRBD2 aligns across 14 bases. V dropped 4 bases and J dropped 11; count of bases not matched to a gene: 22. The CDR3 extends over 19 amino acids. CDR1 and CDR2 from the germline V gene are MDHEN and SYDVKM. The CDR3 DNA follows: TGTGCCAGCAGTTCACCGGGGACTAGCGGGAGCACTATCTTACGAGCAGAGTACTTC. It is translated as CASSSPGTSGSTILRAEYF.

V and J are TRBV9 and TRBJ2-2, with 9 bases aligning to TRBD1. V shed 7 bases and J 3 bases; nucleotides not matched to a gene: 10. There are 16 residues in the CDR3. CDR1 and CDR2 from the germline V gene are SGDLS and YYNGEE. Here the CDR3 reads CASFKRWTGDTGELFF. The CDR3 bases are TGTGCCAGCTTCAAAAGGTGGACAGGGGACACCGGGGAGCTGTTTTTT.

J is TRBJ2-4 and V is TRBV5-1, with TRBD2 matching over 9 bases. Trimming removed 5 bases from V and 6 bases from J; junction bases left unmatched: 12. This CDR3 has 16 amino acids. Per germline, CDR1 SGHRS and CDR2 YFSETQ. Written as DNA, the CDR3 is TGCGCCAGCAGATTAGAATCGGGACTAGCCCTAAACATTCAGTACTTC. This codes for CASRLESGLALNIQYF.

The CDR3 spells CASSLEVANTEAFF. The CDR3 DNA reads as TGTGCCAGCAGCTTAGAAGTAGCGAACACTGAAGCTTTCTTT. The chain is built from TRBV11-1 and TRBJ1-1; the D is unclear. This CDR3 region has 14 residues. V dropped 1 base and J dropped 1 base, with 7 bases sitting between them. From germline, CDR1 is SGHAT and CDR2 FQDESV (reference sequence).

The chain joins TRBV10-1 to TRBJ2-7; tentatively, D is TRBD1 (6 bases). The CDR3 length is 12 residues. Trimming took 6 bases from V and 3 from J, leaving 9 bases between them. From germline, CDR1 is WNHNN and CDR2 SYGVQD (reference sequence). The CDR3 DNA is TGCGCCAGCAGCTCGGACAGCTACGAGCAGTACTTC. It yields the protein CASSSDSYEQYF.